This T cell receptor (beta chain) comes out of a study of blood T cells in healthy people across ages. Study results and caveats: Diversity figures based on one million T cells were deemed too low.

This CDR3 comprises 16 residues. Germline CDR1 reads SEHNR; CDR2 reads FQNEAQ (reference sequence). The ends were cut back, 3 bases at V and 4 bases at J, with 13 bases in the middle. This clonotype was counted a few times. Its specificity is unknown. Donors gave about 10 milliliters of peripheral blood apiece. Primed by a sample-barcoded 5' primer and a J-beta primer mix, a second PCR proceeded for about 7 to 11 cycles. Each CDR3 protein gets one entry after TCRdb re-called the 5' RACE reads with MiXCR. The sample lists around 940,000 distinct CDR3 sequences; about 53% were seen once. The receptor was derived from a woman aged 55 to 70 in good health. Sequencing was carried out using blood. The chain combines TRBV7-9 with TRBJ2-6, with D perhaps matching TRBD1 (6 bases). DNA of the CDR3: TGTGCCAGCAGCTTTACAGGGCCCTCCGGGGCCAACGTCCTGACTTTC. Amino acids: CASSFTGPSGANVLTF.